This record concerns one TCR beta chain sequence. The data stem from a study of radiotherapy plus CTLA-4 blockade in lung cancer. Profiling relied on immunoSEQ multiplex PCR, and the TCRdb table lists in-frame clones only, not all of them. This table holds about 120,000 clones, over 80% found once. The V gene's germline CDR1 is SGHVS and CDR2 FQNEAQ. V dropped 5 bases and J dropped 0; count of bases not matched to a gene: 3. The CDR3 contains 15 residues. With ipilimumab providing CTLA-4 blockade, focal radiation was administered to patients who had chemo-refractory metastatic non-small-cell lung cancer.

The source was peripheral blood, collected from a patient treated with radiotherapy plus ipilimumab. The chain carries TRBV7-8 and TRBJ2-1; 8 bases map to TRBD2. This TCR derives from a human donor with non-small cell lung cancer that progressed on radiotherapy plus ipilimumab. This CDR3 reads CASSVTSGSYNEQFF. DNA of the CDR3: TGTGCCAGCAGCGTAACTAGCGGCTCCTACAATGAGCAGTTCTTC.